The 31 T cell receptor beta chains listed next were all sequenced from one sample in a study of vaccination effects on CD4 cells after COVID-19 (dated by TCRdb to between 2021 and 2022). These receptors are not linked to any known antigen. To identify antigen-specific CD4+ T cell clonotypes by their expansion, the ViraFEST assay first stimulated PBMC with viral peptide pools and then applied TCR sequencing. After around 11 days of culture, CD4+ T cells were isolated with the EasySep CD4+ T cell isolation kit. Each participant received two doses of an mRNA SARS-CoV-2 vaccine, either BNT162b2 or mRNA-1273. The library was produced with the immunoSEQ multiplex PCR assay. As stored in TCRdb, this immuneACCESS dataset retains in-frame rearrangements with V and J assigned. A fraction of the clones does not appear; measured against another copy, unresolved V genes explain less than half of the discrepancy, and the remainder lacks a known reason. The sample includes about 14,000 clones, with roughly 72% observed a single time. 8.5% to 10% of the sample comes from the top ten.

The material was CD4+ T cells from PBMCs cultured with SARS-CoV-2 spike peptides, obtained after COVID-19 vaccination. The sample's cell subset or site, from its label and the paper: SARS-CoV-2 spike overlapping peptide pool stimulation. The receptors here all came from a human donor who received a COVID-19 vaccine.

The chain is built from TRBV3-1 (or the pseudogene TRBV3-2) and TRBJ2-7, with a tentative D call TRBD2 (7 bases). The germline gives CDR1 LGHDT, CDR2 YNNKEL (reference sequence). CDR3 size: 17 residues. V gave up 4 bases and J gave up 2 bases, with 21 bases separating them. The chain's CDR3 is CASSPTSRGAFPYEQYF. CDR3 DNA sequence: TGTGCCAGCAGCCCAACCTCTCGGGGGGCTTTTCCCTACGAGCAGTACTTC.

The gene calls are TRBV19 and TRBJ2-7, with D possibly being TRBD1 (6 bases). V lost 1 base, J lost 2 bases, and 12 bases lay in between. Per the germline V gene, CDR1 is LNHDA and CDR2 is SQIVND (reference sequence). The CDR3 has 15 amino acids. This chain's CDR3 is CASSIGGQLTYEQYF. The CDR3 DNA is TGTGCCAGTAGTATAGGTGGACAGCTAACCTACGAGCAGTACTTC.

V gene TRBV4-2 combines with J gene TRBJ1-6; D unresolved. V was cut by 0 bases and J by 7 bases, with 13 bases left in between. From germline, CDR1 is LGHNA and CDR2 YNFKEQ. The CDR3 extends over 16 amino acids. CDR3 DNA: TGTGCCAGCAGCCAAGATCCGGCAGTTGGGAATTCACCCCTCCACTTT. Its translation is CASSQDPAVGNSPLHF.

The J gene is TRBJ1-6, the V gene TRBV18; a weak D match, TRBD1 (5 bases). V lost 3 bases to trimming and J lost 6 bases, with 15 bases between them. CDR1 is KGHSH and CDR2 is LQKENI in the germline V gene. This CDR3 has 16 residues. The CDR3 region is CASSPPGTGGNSPLHF. In DNA, the CDR3 is TGTGCCAGCTCACCTCCTGGGACGGGTGGTAATTCACCCCTCCACTTT.

This chain uses TRBV5-6 with TRBJ2-4; D may be TRBD1 (6 bases). Germline CDR1 SGHDT, CDR2 YYEEEE. The CDR3 has 16 amino acids. The V gene lost 4 bases and the J gene lost 1 base, with 15 bases spanning the gap. The CDR3 DNA reads as TGTGCCAGCAGCATCCGGGTGGGGGCGGCCAAAAACATTCAGTACTTC. Translation gives CASSIRVGAAKNIQYF.

The chain joins TRBV5-1 to TRBJ1-1; 9 bases align to TRBD1. Germline V gene lookup returns CDR1 SGHRS and CDR2 YFSETQ. The V gene end was trimmed by 4 bases and the J gene end by 6 bases; junction bases not matched to a gene: 7. This CDR3 is built from 14 residues. CDR3 sequence (DNA): TGCGCCAGCAGCCCCCCGGGACAGGGCGCTGAAGCTTTCTTT. Residues: CASSPPGQGAEAFF.

This chain uses TRBV2 with TRBJ1-4; D uncertain. The CDR3 is made up of 14 amino acids. The germline CDR1 and CDR2 sequences are SNHLY and FYNNEI. The ends were cut back, 10 bases at V and 7 bases at J, with 19 bases in the middle. The CDR3 loop is CATSTHPVGEKLFF. In DNA form, the CDR3 reads TGTGCCACCTCGACACACCCAGTCGGTGAAAAACTGTTTTTT.

This chain uses TRBV7-2 with TRBJ1-1; perhaps TRBD1 as D (5 bases). The germline V gene encodes CDR1 SGHTA and CDR2 FQGNSA. The CDR3 has 15 residues. V lost 5 bases and J lost 1, with 14 bases in between. The CDR3 loop is CASSTRVMGNTEAFF. The CDR3 nucleotides read TGTGCCAGCAGCACCAGGGTGATGGGGAACACTGAAGCTTTCTTT.

This clone was recorded a few times. The rearrangement uses TRBV7-9 and TRBJ1-4, with D possibly TRBD1 on 6 matching bases. The CDR3 covers 14 residues. Germline CDR1 is SEHNR and CDR2 is FQNEAQ (reference sequence). V shed 5 bases and J shed 6 bases, with 13 bases lying between them. CDR3 sequence reads: CASSPRGSDEKLFF. CDR3 DNA: TGTGCCAGCAGCCCTAGGGGGTCGGATGAAAAACTGTTTTTT. Using reference TRBV7-9 and TRBJ1-4 for the parts outside the CDR3, the full variable domain is DTGVSQNPRHKITKRGQNVTFRCDPISEHNRLYWYRQTLGQGPEFLTYFQNEAQLEKSRLLSDRFSAERPKGSFSTLEIQRTEQGDSAMYLCASSPRGSDEKLFFGSGTQLSVL.

This clone was detected only a few times. The chain employs TRBV29-1 and TRBJ1-2, with a weak D call TRBD1 (6 bases). Germline CDR1 is SQVTM and CDR2 is ANQGSEA. V dropped 3 bases and J dropped 0 bases, with 14 bases sitting between them. This CDR3 region has 15 residues. CDR3: CSVDGDRPSNYGYTF. The CDR3 DNA sequence: TGCAGCGTTGACGGTGACAGGCCCTCTAACTATGGCTACACCTTC.

The V call is TRBV4-2, the J call TRBJ2-7; TRBD2 aligns across 14 bases. CDR3 length: 16 residues. V trimming: 1 base; J trimming: 3 bases; junction bases outside the gene matches: 2. The germline V gene encodes CDR1 LGHNA and CDR2 YNFKEQ. The DNA of the CDR3 is TGTGCCAGCAGCCAAGTGGGGACTAGCGGGAGCTACGAGCAGTACTTC. The encoded protein is CASSQVGTSGSYEQYF.

The V gene is TRBV7-8, the J gene TRBJ2-5; 8 bases are shared with TRBD2. From germline, CDR1 is SGHVS and CDR2 FQNEAQ. Trimming took 2 bases from V and 5 from J; bases not matched to a gene: 10. CDR3 size: 16 residues. The DNA of the CDR3 is TGTGCCAGCAGCTTAAACCGGGCCCAGCGGGGGGAGACCCAGTACTTC. It codes for CASSLNRAQRGETQYF.

The rearrangement joins TRBV30 to TRBJ1-6, with 8 bases aligning to TRBD1. V was clipped by 5 bases and J by 4 bases; unmatched bases: 4. The CDR3 loop spans 14 amino acids. Germline CDR1 GTSNPN, CDR2 SVGIG (reference sequence). CDR3 bases: TGTGCCTGGGTTAGGACAGGGTATAATTCACCCCTCCACTTT. This gives the protein CAWVRTGYNSPLHF.

This clone was seen a handful of times. The gene calls are TRBV6-6 and TRBJ1-4; a possible D gene is TRBD1 (5 bases). Germline CDR1 MNHNY, CDR2 SVGAGI (reference sequence). The CDR3 extends over 12 amino acids. V was shortened by 11 bases and J by 8 bases, with 15 bases between the two germline ends. The DNA of the CDR3 is TGTGCCTCGGGGGAGGAAGGGGAAAAACTGTTTTTT. Protein product: CASGEEGEKLFF.

The chain couples TRBV12-5 to TRBJ2-5, with 7 positions matching TRBD1. V dropped 7 bases and J dropped 5; count of bases not matched to a gene: 13. CDR3 size: 15 residues. The germline V gene encodes CDR1 LGHNT and CDR2 FRNRAP. CDR3 region: CASAPRDSFWETQYF. Written as DNA, the CDR3 is TGTGCTAGTGCCCCCCGGGACAGCTTTTGGGAGACCCAGTACTTC. The full variable domain, its missing parts supplied by reference TRBV12-5 and TRBJ2-5, is DARVTQTPRHKVTEMGQEVTMRCQPILGHNTVFWYRQTMMQGLELLAYFRNRAPLDDSGMPKDRFSAEMPDATLATLKIQPSEPRDSAVYFCASAPRDSFWETQYFGPGTRLLVL.

The rearrangement joins TRBV27 to TRBJ2-2; D gene uncertain. Germline V CDR1 and CDR2: MNHEY, SMNVEV (reference sequence). Deletions cut 2 bases from V and 5 bases from J, with 6 bases between. This CDR3 spans 13 amino acids. The CDR3 loop is CASSLIRTGELFF. The DNA for the CDR3 is TGTGCCAGCAGTTTAATCAGGACCGGGGAGCTGTTTTTT.

This clone showed up just once. The chain employs TRBV3-1 (or the pseudogene TRBV3-2) and TRBJ1-5; 9 bases agree with TRBD1. The CDR3 is 13 amino acids. Trimming removed 5 bases from V and 6 bases from J; junction bases left unmatched: 2. The germline gives CDR1 LGHDT, CDR2 YNNKEL (reference sequence). In DNA, the CDR3 is TGTGCCAGCAGCTCGACAGGGGGTCAGCCCCAGCATTTT. Translation gives CASSSTGGQPQHF.

The chain combines TRBV7-9 with TRBJ2-7; D call uncertain. This CDR3 is built from 14 residues. In germline, CDR1 is SEHNR, CDR2 FQNEAQ (reference sequence). Trimming took 3 bases from V and 2 from J, leaving 11 bases between them. The CDR3 DNA reads TGTGCCAGCAGCTTGGCGACAATTACCTACGAGCAGTACTTC. It codes for CASSLATITYEQYF.

This chain joins TRBV5-1 and TRBJ2-1, with TRBD1 matching 8 bases. V was clipped by 4 bases and J by 5 bases; unmatched bases: 5. The CDR3 is 14 residues long. Germline V gene data show CDR1 as SGHRS and CDR2 as YFSETQ. The CDR3 DNA reads as TGCGCCAGCAGCCCGGGACAGGTAAACAATGAGCAGTTCTTC. This sequence encodes CASSPGQVNNEQFF.

The chain recombines TRBV19 with TRBJ1-2; D gene unclear. V was clipped by 6 bases and J by 6 bases, with 23 bases between them. From germline, CDR1 is LNHDA and CDR2 SQIVND (reference sequence). The CDR3 covers 16 residues. CDR3 sequence: CASSPRPTLRLDGYTF. DNA for the CDR3: TGTGCCAGTAGCCCCAGACCCACGCTCCGTCTAGATGGCTACACCTTC.

The rearrangement uses TRBV11-2 and TRBJ2-3, with 8 bases identical to TRBD2. V shed 5 bases, J shed 1 base, and the junction held 5 bases outside the gene matches. CDR3 length: 15 amino acids. Per the germline V gene, CDR1 is SGHAT and CDR2 is FQNNGV. Here the CDR3 reads CASSQREGRTDTQYF. The CDR3 DNA is TGTGCCAGCAGCCAACGGGAGGGCCGCACAGATACGCAGTATTTT.

This chain links TRBV10-3 with TRBJ2-1, with 8 bases aligning to TRBD1. Unmatched junction bases numbered 3, after V lost 3 bases and J lost 8 bases. CDR1 and CDR2 (germline): ENHRY, SYGVKD. The CDR3 is 13 residues long. The CDR3 bases are TGTGCCATCAGTGAACAGGGGGGAGATGAGCAGTTCTTC. Amino acid sequence: CAISEQGGDEQFF.

This chain joins TRBV4-3 and TRBJ1-1; 8 bases match TRBD1. Germline V gives CDR1 LGHNA, CDR2 YSLEER. The CDR3 is 16 residues long. After removal of 0 bases from V and 5 bases from J, the junction contained 8 bases not matched to a gene. The DNA for the CDR3 is TGCGCCAGCAGCCAAGATTATACAGGGGGTGGGACTGAAGCTTTCTTT. As protein: CASSQDYTGGGTEAFF.

The rearrangement uses TRBV29-1 and TRBJ2-3; perhaps TRBD1 as D (6 bases). The CDR3 contains 13 residues. The germline V and J ends were trimmed by 8 bases and 2 bases, with 14 bases remaining between them. Germline V gene lookup returns CDR1 SQVTM and CDR2 ANQGSEA. The CDR3: CSFYQGNTDTQYF. CDR3 sequence (DNA): TGCAGCTTCTACCAGGGGAACACAGATACGCAGTATTTT.

The chain recombines TRBV3-1 (or the pseudogene TRBV3-2) with TRBJ1-1, with TRBD1 matching over 7 bases. Looked up from germline, CDR1 is LGHDT and CDR2 is YNNKEL (reference sequence). V shed 8 bases, J shed 4 bases, and the junction held 13 bases outside the gene matches. The CDR3 spans 15 residues. The CDR3 loop reads CASPNRHRGATEAFF. CDR3 nucleotide sequence: TGTGCCAGCCCTAACAGGCACAGGGGTGCCACTGAAGCTTTCTTT.

The chain's CDR3 is CASSLGSGGNSPLHF. CDR3 coding DNA: TGTGCCAGCAGTTTAGGTTCCGGGGGAAATTCACCCCTCCACTTT. V is TRBV27 and J is TRBJ1-6; perhaps TRBD1 as D (5 bases). Trimming removed 2 bases at V and 7 bases at J, with 12 bases between. Germline V gene lookup returns CDR1 MNHEY and CDR2 SMNVEV (reference sequence). This CDR3 region has 15 residues.

By share of the sample, this clone is medium-sized. For the CDR3, the DNA is TGTGCCAGCAGCTCCAGGACAGGCGGGGGACTGTATGGCTACACCTTC. This codes for CASSSRTGGGLYGYTF. The chain couples TRBV9 to TRBJ1-2; 7 bases fit TRBD1. Germline V gene data show CDR1 as SGDLS and CDR2 as YYNGEE. The CDR3 has 16 residues. With 4 bases clipped from V and 5 bases from J, the junction kept 14 bases outside the gene matches.

The V call is TRBV7-9, the J call TRBJ2-3; TRBD2 agrees at 13 bases. Germline values: CDR1 SEHNR, CDR2 FQNEAQ (reference sequence). The CDR3 is made up of 16 amino acids. V lost 5 bases, J lost 4 bases, and 6 bases stayed unmatched. The CDR3 loop is CASSPDGLAGADTQYF. DNA of the CDR3: TGTGCCAGCAGCCCCGATGGACTAGCGGGAGCAGATACGCAGTATTTT.

The V and J genes are TRBV18 and TRBJ1-2; D is undetermined. Germline V CDR1 and CDR2: KGHSH, LQKENI. Trimming left V 5 bases short and J 1 base short, with 5 bases between. The CDR3 is 12 amino acids. The CDR3 sequence is CASSDNNYGYTF. CDR3 in DNA: TGTGCCAGCTCAGACAATAACTATGGCTACACCTTC.

The rearrangement uses TRBV10-3 and TRBJ2-5; TRBD2 matches at 8 bases. CDR3 length: 14 residues. Germline values: CDR1 ENHRY, CDR2 SYGVKD. J gave up 5 bases and V 6 bases, and 8 bases lay outside the gene matches. The CDR3 sequence: CAISQGLARETQYF. CDR3 sequence (DNA): TGTGCCATCAGCCAAGGACTAGCCCGTGAGACCCAGTACTTC.

This clone was seen a few times. V gene TRBV5-1 combines with J gene TRBJ1-3, with D possibly being TRBD1 (5 bases). Trimming cost V 2 bases and J 4 bases, with 16 bases left between them. Germline V gene lookup returns CDR1 SGHRS and CDR2 YFSETQ. The CDR3 spans 16 residues. CDR3 bases: TGCGCCAGCAGCTTCCAGGGACCCGGCGACGGAAACACCATATATTTT. It specifies CASSFQGPGDGNTIYF.